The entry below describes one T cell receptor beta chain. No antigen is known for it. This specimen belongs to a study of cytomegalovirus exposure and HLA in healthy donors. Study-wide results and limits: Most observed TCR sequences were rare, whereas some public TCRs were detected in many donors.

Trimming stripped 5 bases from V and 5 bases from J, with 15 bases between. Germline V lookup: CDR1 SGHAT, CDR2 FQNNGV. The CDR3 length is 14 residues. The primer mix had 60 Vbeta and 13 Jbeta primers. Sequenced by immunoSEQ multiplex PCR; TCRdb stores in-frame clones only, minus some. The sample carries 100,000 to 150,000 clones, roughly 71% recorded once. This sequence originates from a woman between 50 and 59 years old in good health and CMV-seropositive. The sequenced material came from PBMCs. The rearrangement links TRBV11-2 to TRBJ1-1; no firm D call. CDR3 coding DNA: TGTGCCAGCAGCGTGATTCCGGGGAGGACTGAAGCTTTCTTT. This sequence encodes CASSVIPGRTEAFF.